This TCR beta chain was sequenced for a study of T cell responses to AZD1222 COVID-19 vaccine. In the study overall: Second-dose recipients at about 4 or about 12 weeks were treated as one pooled group. The study, taken as a whole, reports: Of spike-specific TCRs, nearly half reportedly target regions left unmutated in variants. Across spike, vaccine-associated CD4 TCRs were found, dominant at 160-218 and 743-854.

As concerns this clone: Its target is not known.

Trimming removed 5 bases from V and 4 bases from J; junction bases left unmatched: 9. The CDR3 spans 15 residues. The germline CDR1 and CDR2 sequences are SGHTA and FQGTGA. The table came from immunoSEQ multiplex PCR; TCRdb's copy has only in-frame clones and leaves some out. Counted here are about 160,000 clones, more than 85% occurring once; the ten biggest clones make up 0.9%. The rearrangement links TRBV7-3 to TRBJ1-2; 8 nucleotides match TRBD1. The sequence came from an adult in good health. The source was peripheral blood, collected on day 0 of AZD1222 vaccination. The CDR3 is CASSPGQGVPYGYTF. The CDR3 nucleotides read TGTGCCAGCAGCCCCGGACAGGGAGTGCCCTATGGCTACACCTTC.